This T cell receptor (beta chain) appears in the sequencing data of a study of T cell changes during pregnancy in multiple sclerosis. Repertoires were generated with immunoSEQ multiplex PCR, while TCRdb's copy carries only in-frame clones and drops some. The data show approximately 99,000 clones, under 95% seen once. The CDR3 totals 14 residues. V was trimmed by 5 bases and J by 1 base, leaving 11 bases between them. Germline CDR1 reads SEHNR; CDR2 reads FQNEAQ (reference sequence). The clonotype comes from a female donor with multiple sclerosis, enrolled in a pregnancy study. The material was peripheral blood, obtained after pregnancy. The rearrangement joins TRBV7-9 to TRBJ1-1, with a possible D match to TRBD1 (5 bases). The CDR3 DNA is TGTGCCAGCAGCCAACCAGACAGGAACACTGAAGCTTTCTTT. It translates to CASSQPDRNTEAFF.